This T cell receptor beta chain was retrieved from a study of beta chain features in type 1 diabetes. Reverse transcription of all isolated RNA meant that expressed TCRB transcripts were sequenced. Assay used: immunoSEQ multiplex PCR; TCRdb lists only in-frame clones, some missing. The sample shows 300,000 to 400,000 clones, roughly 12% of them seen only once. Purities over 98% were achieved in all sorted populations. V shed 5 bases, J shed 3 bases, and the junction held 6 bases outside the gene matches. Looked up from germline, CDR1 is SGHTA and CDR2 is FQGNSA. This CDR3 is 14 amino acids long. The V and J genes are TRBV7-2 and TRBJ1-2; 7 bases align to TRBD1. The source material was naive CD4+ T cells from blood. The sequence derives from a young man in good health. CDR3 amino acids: CASSRLGTDYGYTF. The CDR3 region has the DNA TGTGCCAGCAGCCGCTTAGGGACAGACTATGGCTACACCTTC.